This T cell receptor (beta chain) was documented in a study of OX40 agonist ivuxolimab in advanced cancers. About this clone: Its matching antigen is unknown.

With V trimmed by 2 bases and J by 6 bases, 5 bases remained unmatched. The CDR3 length is 15 residues. From germline, CDR1 is SGHTA and CDR2 FQGTGA. With baseline, cycle 4 day 1, and cycle 7 day 1 as timepoints, blood was sampled. Study-wide results and caveats: The study found that CD8+ T cells averaged more expanded clones than CD4+.

Method: immunoSEQ multiplex PCR; TCRdb's copy keeps in-frame clones and lacks some. The sample has around 36,000 clones; under 85% are singletons. The origin of this receptor is an adult with an advanced solid tumor such as melanoma, head and neck, liver or kidney cancer. The V and J genes are TRBV7-3 and TRBJ2-1, with 9 bases fitting TRBD2. The input for sequencing was CD4+ or CD8+ T cells sorted from blood, taken in a trial of the OX40 agonist ivuxolimab. CDR3 region: CASSLASGMGNEQFF. CDR3 DNA sequence: TGTGCCAGCAGCTTAGCTAGCGGGATGGGCAATGAGCAGTTCTTC.